This T cell receptor (beta chain) appears in the sequencing data of a study of T-cell memory formation after mild COVID-19 (dated by TCRdb to the early 2020s). As for the study more broadly: TCR sequence clusters from the two donors were largely donor specific. The cohort comprised two young, previously healthy adult volunteers, one female and one male. In a couple of donors, T-cell clones that expanded and contracted after mild COVID-19 were tracked by sequencing TCRalpha and TCRbeta repertoires over time. General study outcomes and caveats: Contracting CD4+ clones appeared mostly in the CM and EM memory subsets, whereas CD8+ clones were enriched in EMRA. Only a couple of mild cases were covered in the study, and larger cohorts including severe cases with pre-infection samples were considered necessary. Balanced CD4/CD8 phenotypes were observed for clones contracting from day 15 to 85, whereas a bias towards CD4+ was observed for a second wave of clones expanding from day 15 to 37. Some responding clones were detected in pre-infection memory, suggesting pre-existing cross-reactive memory T cells joined the SARS-CoV-2 response. The second-wave clones that peaked on day 37 were not confirmed to be SARS-CoV-2 specific.

The CDR1 and CDR2 encoded by the germline V gene (reference sequence) are LGHDT and YNNKEL. V drops 2 bases and J drops 6 bases, leaving 16 bases in between. From its cysteine to its phenylalanine, the CDR3 spans 15 amino acids. Of all the DNA, just the CDR3 is kept, 45 bases in frame from base 1. The run used an Illumina NovaSeq 6000. TCRalpha and TCRbeta cDNA libraries were constructed by 5'RACE with constant-segment primers, with sample barcodes and unique molecular identifiers being introduced. Trizol reagent was used to extract RNA from every sample. Library amplification was performed in two PCR steps, and a second sample barcode and Illumina TruSeq adapters were introduced in the second step. Sequencing of the libraries was done on an Illumina NovaSeq, producing 2 x 150 bp paired-end reads. Per the authors' processing: Demultiplexing of reads and collapsing into UMI-guided consensus sequences were performed with migec v1.2.7. Using mixcr v2.1.11, UMI consensuses were aligned to TRA and TRB V and J templates and then assembled into clonotypes. Expanded or contracted clonotypes were those called significant by both edgeR and NoisET, with noise models trained on biological replicates. For edgeR calls, a false discovery rate-adjusted p below 0.01 and a log2 fold-change threshold of 1 were applied. As an exploratory analysis of dynamics, max-normalized trajectories of the 1000 most abundant clonotypes were examined by PCA with hierarchical clustering. The CD4 or CD8 phenotype of responding clones was assigned using the separately sequenced CD4+ and CD8+ repertoires. TCRdb ran its own pipeline on the public reads, namely fastp trimming at Q25 and MiXCR clone calling, and kept in-frame beta chains. Rows merge per CDR3 protein into single entries with the most common DNA and genes. None of the V and J calls come from the authors' own analysis; TCRdb made them. The sample table lists under 600,000 distinct CDR3 sequences, 20% to 25% of them with a count of one. The ten biggest clones cover around 7.7% of the sample.

In regard to this clonotype: No antigen is known for it. No per-base quality is available; no much larger clone lies one base away.

PBMCs were isolated by Ficoll-Paque density gradient centrifugation. This TCR was recovered from an adult woman who had mild COVID-19 (a few samples of this study predate the infection). The sample titles of this study are shuffled in the database, so cell type and time point are left out; the donor was told from shared clones. The sample was PBMCs or a T cell subset sorted from them (not recorded which). This sequence uses TRBV3-1 and TRBJ1-1; TRBD1 is a weak D gene call, 5 bases matching. CDR3 sequence: CASSQPDRPNAEAFF. The DNA is TGTGCCAGCAGCCAACCCGACAGACCAAACGCTGAAGCTTTCTTT.